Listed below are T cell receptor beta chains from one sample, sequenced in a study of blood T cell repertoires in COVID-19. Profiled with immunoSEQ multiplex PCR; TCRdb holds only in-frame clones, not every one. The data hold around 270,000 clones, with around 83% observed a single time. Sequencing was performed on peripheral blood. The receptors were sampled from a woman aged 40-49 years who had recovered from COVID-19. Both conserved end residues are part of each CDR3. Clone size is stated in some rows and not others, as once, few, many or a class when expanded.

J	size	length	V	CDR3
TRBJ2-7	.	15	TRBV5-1	CASSLAPGGIDEQYF
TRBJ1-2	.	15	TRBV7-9	CASSLSWEPNYGYTF
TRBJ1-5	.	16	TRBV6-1	CASSEFRQAINQPQHF
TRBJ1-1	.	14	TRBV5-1	CASSLDRLNTEAFF
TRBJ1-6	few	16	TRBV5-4	CASSLAGTSYNSPLHF
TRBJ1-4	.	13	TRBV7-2	CASSLSGGEKLFF
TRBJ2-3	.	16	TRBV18	CASSPQWRGEGDTQYF
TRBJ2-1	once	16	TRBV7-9	CASSPRMGGGRYEQFF
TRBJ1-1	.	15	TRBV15	CATSRGQGANTEAFF
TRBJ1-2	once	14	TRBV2	CASTMDRGNDGYTF
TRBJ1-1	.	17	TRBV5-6	CASSFGRDSRGNTEAFF
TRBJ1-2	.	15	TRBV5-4	CASSLNRGQIYGYTF
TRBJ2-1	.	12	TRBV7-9	CASSKTRVEQFF
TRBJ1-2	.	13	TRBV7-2	CASSLGRGRGYTF
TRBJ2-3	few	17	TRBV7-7	CASSLLASGTGTDTQYF
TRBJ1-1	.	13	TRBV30	CAWTFHMNTEAFF